A selection of T cell receptor beta chains follows, all from one sample in a study of glioma-infiltrating T cells after dendritic cell vaccination. Assay used: immunoSEQ multiplex PCR; TCRdb lists only in-frame clones, some missing. The repertoire holds tens of thousands of clones, approximately 80% seen once, with about 2% in the top ten. Sequenced here: blood, sampled before dendritic cell vaccination. Every receptor here comes from a human donor with glioblastoma. CDR3s include the opening cysteine and the closing phenylalanine or tryptophan. A D gene is named only where the DNA matches it firmly. Expanded clones get a size class; other rows say once, few or many, or leave the size out.

v_call: TRBV10-3
d_call: NA
j_call: TRBJ1-4
clone_size: NA
cdr3_nt: TGTGCCATCAGGTCAGACACACTGGGTAATGAAAAACTGTTTTTT
cdr3_aa: CAIRSDTLGNEKLFF

v_call: TRBV7-9
d_call: TRBD1
j_call: TRBJ1-4
clone_size: NA
cdr3_nt: TGTGCCAGCAGTTTGACAGCAGGGGGGGAAAAACTGTTTTTT
cdr3_aa: CASSLTAGGEKLFF

v_call: TRBV4-1
d_call: NA
j_call: TRBJ2-5
clone_size: NA
cdr3_nt: TGCGCCAGCACCTATCGGGCGGGGATTAGGGAGACCCAGTACTTC
cdr3_aa: CASTYRAGIRETQYF

v_call: TRBV6-4
d_call: NA
j_call: TRBJ1-4
clone_size: NA
cdr3_nt: TGTGCCAGCAGTGCCGAAGTAGGGGTGGCTGAAAAACTGTTTTTT
cdr3_aa: CASSAEVGVAEKLFF

v_call: TRBV5-1
d_call: NA
j_call: TRBJ2-1
clone_size: NA
cdr3_nt: TGCGCCAGCAGCTTTCCAGGTCGGGCGCGGGCCAATGAGCAGTTCTTC
cdr3_aa: CASSFPGRARANEQFF

v_call: TRBV19
d_call: TRBD1
j_call: TRBJ1-3
clone_size: NA
cdr3_nt: TGTGCCAGTAGTTCGACAGGGGGGAACGGAAACACCATATATTTT
cdr3_aa: CASSSTGGNGNTIYF

v_call: TRBV19
d_call: TRBD1
j_call: TRBJ1-2
clone_size: NA
cdr3_nt: TGTGCCAGTAGTACGACAGGGTCCCCCTATGGCTACACCTTC
cdr3_aa: CASSTTGSPYGYTF

v_call: TRBV4-1
d_call: NA
j_call: TRBJ1-1
clone_size: NA
cdr3_nt: TGCGCCAGCAGCCAAGCTGGAGGGTTCAGAACTGAAGCTTTCTTT
cdr3_aa: CASSQAGGFRTEAFF

v_call: TRBV6-1
d_call: NA
j_call: TRBJ1-5
clone_size: few
cdr3_nt: TGTGCCAGCAGTTTTTTCGGGGGTAGTCAGCCCCAGCATTTT
cdr3_aa: CASSFFGGSQPQHF

v_call: TRBV2
d_call: TRBD1
j_call: TRBJ2-5
clone_size: NA
cdr3_nt: TGTGCCAGCACCCTCCCGAGGACAGGGAAGGAAGAGACCCAGTACTTC
cdr3_aa: CASTLPRTGKEETQYF

v_call: TRBV29-1
d_call: NA
j_call: TRBJ1-2
clone_size: NA
cdr3_nt: TGCAGCGTCCCCCGGTGGAACTATGGCTACACCTTC
cdr3_aa: CSVPRWNYGYTF

v_call: TRBV19
d_call: TRBD1
j_call: TRBJ1-1
clone_size: few
cdr3_nt: TGTGCCAGTAGGGGACAGGGGAACACTGAAGCTTTCTTT
cdr3_aa: CASRGQGNTEAFF

v_call: TRBV6-6
d_call: TRBD2
j_call: TRBJ2-3
clone_size: NA
cdr3_nt: TGTGCCAGCAGGGACCTACTAGCGGGAGGGACAGATACGCAGTATTTT
cdr3_aa: CASRDLLAGGTDTQYF

v_call: TRBV6-1
d_call: TRBD1
j_call: TRBJ2-7
clone_size: NA
cdr3_nt: TGTGCCAGCACCGAGCACGGGACAGGGATATTTGAGCAGTACTTC
cdr3_aa: CASTEHGTGIFEQYF

v_call: TRBV6-5
d_call: TRBD1
j_call: TRBJ1-2
clone_size: NA
cdr3_nt: TGTGCCAGCAGTCATCAGACAGGGTTGCGTGGCTACACCTTC
cdr3_aa: CASSHQTGLRGYTF

v_call: TRBV7-6
d_call: TRBD1
j_call: TRBJ2-7
clone_size: once
cdr3_nt: TGTGCCAGCAGCTTAGTGGTGACAGGGGGCGAGCAGTACTTC
cdr3_aa: CASSLVVTGGEQYF

v_call: TRBV4-1
d_call: NA
j_call: TRBJ1-6
clone_size: NA
cdr3_nt: TGCGCCAGCAGCCAAGAGTCCCTGGCGCTTGGAGCCCTCCACTTT
cdr3_aa: CASSQESLALGALHF

v_call: TRBV5-4
d_call: TRBD1
j_call: TRBJ1-2
clone_size: NA
cdr3_nt: TGTGCCAGCAGCTCGGGACAGGGGGCCCTTAGGAACTATGGCTACACCTTC
cdr3_aa: CASSSGQGALRNYGYTF

v_call: TRBV29-1
d_call: TRBD1
j_call: TRBJ2-6
clone_size: NA
cdr3_nt: TGCAGCGTCCAGGGACAGGGGGCGCCTGGGGCCAACGTCCTGACTTTC
cdr3_aa: CSVQGQGAPGANVLTF

v_call: TRBV5-4
d_call: TRBD2
j_call: TRBJ2-3
clone_size: NA
cdr3_nt: TGTGCCAGCAGCCGTAACCTCCTAGCGGGAGGAGGTACTAGCACAGATACGCAGTATTTT
cdr3_aa: CASSRNLLAGGGTSTDTQYF

v_call: TRBV5-1
d_call: TRBD2
j_call: TRBJ2-1
clone_size: few
cdr3_nt: TGCGCCAGCAGCTTAATAGCGGGAGCAGAAAATGAGCAGTTCTTC
cdr3_aa: CASSLIAGAENEQFF

v_call: TRBV6-5
d_call: NA
j_call: TRBJ1-4
clone_size: NA
cdr3_nt: TGTGCCAGCAGTTACTCCATCGGACTTCGAAATGAAAAACTGTTTTTT
cdr3_aa: CASSYSIGLRNEKLFF

v_call: TRBV19
d_call: TRBD1
j_call: TRBJ1-1
clone_size: NA
cdr3_nt: TGTGCCAGTAGGAAAAGGACAGGGACGATGAACACTGAAGCTTTCTTT
cdr3_aa: CASRKRTGTMNTEAFF

v_call: TRBV7-9
d_call: TRBD2
j_call: TRBJ2-2
clone_size: NA
cdr3_nt: TGTGCCAGCAGCAAAGGGACTAGCGGGAGGCGGAGTACCGGGGAGCTGTTTTTT
cdr3_aa: CASSKGTSGRRSTGELFF

v_call: TRBV11-2
d_call: NA
j_call: TRBJ1-3
clone_size: NA
cdr3_nt: TGTGCCAGCAGCCCCTGGGGGGAGGGGATCTCTGGAAACACCATATATTTT
cdr3_aa: CASSPWGEGISGNTIYF

v_call: TRBV10-1
d_call: TRBD1
j_call: TRBJ1-2
clone_size: once
cdr3_nt: TGCGCCAGCAGTGAGTCCAGGGGGGATGGCTACACCTTC
cdr3_aa: CASSESRGDGYTF

v_call: TRBV2
d_call: NA
j_call: TRBJ1-1
clone_size: NA
cdr3_nt: TGTGCCTCCCAGGGACTGATGAACACTGAAGCTTTCTTT
cdr3_aa: CASQGLMNTEAFF

v_call: TRBV23-1
d_call: TRBD2
j_call: TRBJ2-1
clone_size: once
cdr3_nt: TGCGCCAGCAGTCAACCAATACCCATTTGCGGGAGGGCCCTTCACAATGAGCAGTTCTTC
cdr3_aa: CASSQPIPICGRALHNEQFF